A single sample is the source of the 26 T cell receptor beta chains below, sequenced in a study of cytomegalovirus exposure and HLA in healthy donors. The primer mix had 60 Vbeta and 13 Jbeta primers. The method was immunoSEQ multiplex PCR; TCRdb's version includes in-frame clones alone and lacks a portion of them. This sample has 120,000 or so clones, with approximately 80% found just once. Sequenced: PBMCs. These receptors came from a human donor in good health.

V is TRBV18 and J is TRBJ2-5, with TRBD1 identical over 8 bases. Germline V CDR1 and CDR2: KGHSH, LQKENI. The CDR3 is 16 residues long. The V gene end was trimmed by 2 bases and the J gene end by 10 bases; junction bases not matched to a gene: 15. The CDR3 loop is CASSPGQGEGVGGQYF. For the CDR3, the DNA is TGTGCCAGCTCACCAGGACAGGGTGAGGGGGTAGGAGGCCAGTACTTC.

This chain links TRBV7-9 with TRBJ2-4; 8 bases are shared with TRBD2. Germline assignment: CDR1 SEHNR and CDR2 FQNEAQ (reference sequence). The CDR3 loop spans 16 amino acids. V lost 6 bases and J lost 7; bases outside the gene matches: 14. CDR3 amino acids: CASSHPFFRGGNIQYF. CDR3 nucleotide sequence: TGTGCCAGCAGTCACCCCTTCTTTCGGGGGGGGAACATTCAGTACTTC.

The table lists this clone with a few counts. The CDR3 is CASSELWPRTGELFF. CDR3 DNA sequence: TGTGCCAGCAGTGAACTCTGGCCCCGCACCGGGGAGCTGTTTTTT. The chain links TRBV6-1 to TRBJ2-2; no clear D. This CDR3 contains 15 residues. V lost 2 bases, J lost 4 bases, and 11 bases lay in between. CDR1 and CDR2 (germline): MNHNS, SASEGT.

The V and J genes are TRBV19 and TRBJ2-1; TRBD2 aligns across 9 bases. Per the germline V gene, CDR1 is LNHDA and CDR2 is SQIVND (reference sequence). This CDR3 has 16 residues. The V and J ends lost 4 bases and 6 bases, in that order; junction bases with no gene match: 10. CDR3 protein: CASSTRLAGATNEQFF. The CDR3 DNA sequence: TGTGCCAGTAGTACCAGGTTAGCGGGAGCTACCAATGAGCAGTTCTTC.

V is TRBV28 and J is TRBJ1-2; 8 bases align to TRBD1. The CDR3 consists of 14 residues. Looked up from germline, CDR1 is MDHEN and CDR2 is SYDVKM. V lost 4 bases and J lost 6; bases outside the gene matches: 7. The CDR3: CASSSTGGVNGYTF. Here the CDR3 DNA reads TGTGCCAGCAGTTCCACAGGGGGTGTAAATGGCTACACCTTC.

V is TRBV6-5 and J is TRBJ2-7, with D tentatively TRBD1 (5 bases). The CDR3 covers 14 residues. Germline V gene sequence: CDR1 MNHEY, CDR2 SVGAGI. The germline V and J ends were trimmed by 4 bases and 0 bases, with 10 bases remaining between them. The CDR3 nucleotides read TGTGCCAGCAGTTGGAGACAGAGCTCCTACGAGCAGTACTTC. Its translation: CASSWRQSSYEQYF.

This clone was seen only a few times. This chain connects TRBV15 to TRBJ1-2; D not resolved. Looked up from germline, CDR1 is LNHNV and CDR2 is YYDKDF (reference sequence). With 1 base removed from V and 4 bases from J, the gap between germline ends came to 7 bases. CDR3 length: 13 residues. In nucleotides, the CDR3 is TGTGCCACCAGCAGAGTCACGGGCTATGGCTACACCTTC. Encoded protein: CATSRVTGYGYTF.

The gene calls are TRBV5-1 and TRBJ2-1, with 12 bases aligning to TRBD2. From germline, CDR1 is SGHRS and CDR2 YFSETQ. V shed 4 bases and J 8 bases; nucleotides not matched to a gene: 10. The CDR3 consists of 16 residues. The CDR3 loop is CASSVTGLAGTDEQFF. CDR3 in DNA: TGCGCCAGCAGCGTCACTGGACTAGCGGGAACGGATGAGCAGTTCTTC.

The CDR3 DNA is TGCAGCGGGATGACAGGGGGCGATAGTGAAGCTTTCTTT. Protein: CSGMTGGDSEAFF. The genes are TRBV29-1 and TRBJ1-1; 10 bases agree with TRBD1. The CDR3 has 13 amino acids. V gave up 7 bases and J gave up 7 bases; unmatched junction bases: 9. The germline V gene encodes CDR1 SQVTM and CDR2 ANQGSEA.

This chain joins TRBV7-2 and TRBJ1-2; 10 bases are shared with TRBD1. CDR1 SGHTA and CDR2 FQGNSA come from the germline V gene. V dropped 1 base and J dropped 5; count of bases not matched to a gene: 4. The CDR3 has 15 amino acids. The CDR3, as DNA: TGTGCCAGCAGCTTAGATAGACAGGGGGCTTATGGCTACACCTTC. Its protein is CASSLDRQGAYGYTF.

This rearrangement joins TRBV6-5 to TRBJ1-5; no clear D. V was trimmed by 0 bases and J by 4 bases, leaving 7 bases between them. This CDR3 has 14 residues. The V gene's germline CDR1 is MNHEY and CDR2 SVGAGI. This chain's CDR3 is CASSYSSVNQPQHF. CDR3 nucleotides: TGTGCCAGCAGTTACTCGTCAGTAAATCAGCCCCAGCATTTT.

As to this clone: Compared with germline, one end of the junction differs, possibly owing to a read error. V is TRBV19 and J is TRBJ1-3; D gene uncertain. The CDR3 length is 15 residues. CDR1 LNHDA and CDR2 SQIVND come from the germline V gene (reference sequence). CDR3 amino acids: CASRLGREAGNTVYF. In nucleotides, the CDR3 is TGTGCCAGTAGACTAGGACGCGAGGCTGGAAACACCGTATATTTT.

This rearrangement joins TRBV7-6 to TRBJ2-6; 10 positions match TRBD1. The CDR3 runs to 17 residues. Germline-derived CDR1 and CDR2 are SGHVS and FNYEAQ. After removal of 1 base from V and 0 bases from J, the junction contained 0 bases not matched to a gene. CDR3 in amino acids: CASSLGTGGSGANVLTF. The DNA for the CDR3 is TGTGCCAGCAGCTTAGGGACAGGGGGCTCTGGGGCCAACGTCCTGACTTTC.

J is TRBJ2-7 and V is TRBV18, with D perhaps matching TRBD1 (5 bases). Trimming cost V 6 bases and J 3 bases, with 15 bases left between them. CDR1 KGHSH and CDR2 LQKENI come from the germline V gene. The CDR3 loop spans 14 amino acids. In DNA, the CDR3 is TGTGCCAGCTCCCCGCCGAGTCAGGGCTACGAGCAGTACTTC. This translates into CASSPPSQGYEQYF.

The genes are TRBV5-4 and TRBJ2-2, with 11 bases matching TRBD2. The germline CDR1 and CDR2 sequences are SGHNT and YYREEE (reference sequence). This CDR3 is 17 amino acids long. The junction had 12 bases not matched to a gene; V was cut back by 4 bases and J by 7 bases. CDR3 DNA sequence: TGTGCCAGCAGCCCTACGACGGCTAGCGGGAGGAACGGGGAGCTGTTTTTT. This translates into CASSPTTASGRNGELFF.

The chain links TRBV19 to TRBJ2-1, with a weak D call TRBD1 (6 bases). The CDR3 sequence is 14 residues long. Trimming removed 4 bases from V and 5 bases from J, with 12 bases in between. CDR1 is LNHDA and CDR2 is SQIVND in the germline V gene (reference sequence). CDR3 DNA sequence: TGTGCCAGTAGTAGGGCAGGGGCCCACAATGAGCAGTTCTTC. Its protein product is CASSRAGAHNEQFF.

The genes are TRBV5-4 and TRBJ2-2; D is possibly TRBD2 (5 bases). V lost 5 bases, J lost 0 bases, and 14 bases lay in between. CDR1 and CDR2 (germline): SGHNT, YYREEE (reference sequence). The CDR3 is 16 amino acids. Here the CDR3 reads CASRPGRGANTGELFF. CDR3 in DNA: TGTGCCAGCAGGCCGGGCCGGGGAGCGAACACCGGGGAGCTGTTTTTT. Full variable domain (outside the CDR3, taken from reference TRBV5-4 and TRBJ2-2): ETGVTQSPTHLIKTRGQQVTLRCSSQSGHNTVSWYQQALGQGPQFIFQYYREEENGRGNFPPRFSGLQFPNYSSELNVNALELDDSALYLCASRPGRGANTGELFFGEGSRLTVL.

V is TRBV5-6 and J is TRBJ1-2; possibly TRBD1 for D (6 bases). Per germline, CDR1 SGHDT and CDR2 YYEEEE. V lost 0 bases, J lost 4 bases, and 10 bases lay in between. The CDR3 sequence is 14 residues long. The CDR3 loop is CASSLAGDPYGYTF. The CDR3 DNA reads TGTGCCAGCAGCTTGGCAGGGGATCCCTATGGCTACACCTTC.

V is TRBV2 and J is TRBJ2-3; 8 bases match TRBD1. CDR1 is SNHLY, CDR2 FYNNEI, per germline. This CDR3 region has 14 residues. V shed 5 bases, J shed 1 base, and the junction held 2 bases outside the gene matches. CDR3 protein: CASSPTGGTDTQYF. The DNA for the CDR3 is TGTGCCAGCAGTCCGACAGGGGGCACAGATACGCAGTATTTT.

The table lists this clone with a count of one. The rearrangement joins TRBV19 to TRBJ1-1; D remains unclear. The V end was cut by 4 bases, the J end by 1 base, with 13 bases between. This CDR3 region has 15 residues. Germline lookup yields CDR1 LNHDA and CDR2 SQIVND (reference sequence). This CDR3 is CASSKRPQRNTEAFF. The CDR3 nucleotides are TGTGCCAGTAGTAAACGACCACAGAGGAACACTGAAGCTTTCTTT.

This chain uses TRBV6-6 with TRBJ1-3, with TRBD1 identical over 7 bases. The CDR3 covers 15 residues. In germline, CDR1 is MNHNY, CDR2 SVGAGI (reference sequence). Trimming cost V 2 bases and J 4 bases; bases outside gene matches: 5. The DNA of the CDR3 is TGTGCCAGCAGTTACGAGGGGGCGTCGGGAAACACCATATATTTT. Its translation: CASSYEGASGNTIYF.

V usage is TRBV6-5 and J usage is TRBJ1-1; 11 bases are shared with TRBD1. V lost 5 bases, J lost 4 bases, and 3 bases stayed unmatched. This CDR3 is built from 14 residues. Germline assignment: CDR1 MNHEY and CDR2 SVGAGI. CDR3 DNA: TGTGCCAGCAGTGCGGGGACAGGGGGCACTGAAGCTTTCTTT. The encoded protein is CASSAGTGGTEAFF.

The V gene is TRBV6-4, the J gene TRBJ1-5; perhaps TRBD1 as D (6 bases). The V gene lost 6 bases and the J gene lost 1 base, with 10 bases spanning the gap. This CDR3 is built from 14 residues. Germline V gives CDR1 MRHNA, CDR2 SNTAGT. The CDR3 coding sequence is TGTGCCAGCAGCGCAACAGGGAGCAATCAGCCCCAGCATTTT. Its protein is CASSATGSNQPQHF.

This chain uses TRBV6-1 with TRBJ2-7; 7 bases are a match to TRBD1. Losses at the gene ends were 7 bases for V and 3 bases for J; bases not matched to a gene: 6. Germline V CDR1 and CDR2: MNHNS, SASEGT. CDR3 length: 13 residues. This chain's CDR3 is CASTPDRYYEQYF. The DNA for the CDR3 is TGTGCCAGCACCCCGGACAGGTACTACGAGCAGTACTTC.

This chain connects TRBV15 to TRBJ1-5, with D hard to call. Trimming removed 10 bases at V and 1 base at J, with 8 bases between. Germline assignment: CDR1 LNHNV and CDR2 YYDKDF (reference sequence). This CDR3 region has 12 residues. CDR3 in amino acids: CASGESNQPQHF. The CDR3 nucleotides read TGTGCCAGTGGGGAGAGCAATCAGCCCCAGCATTTT.

V is TRBV18 and J is TRBJ2-2, with TRBD1 identical over 7 bases. The V segment lost 0 bases and the J segment 1 base; nucleotides outside the gene matches: 2. Germline V gene data show CDR1 as KGHSH and CDR2 as LQKENI. The CDR3 length is 16 residues. CDR3 residues: CASSPPRTGNTGELFF. In nucleotides, the CDR3 is TGTGCCAGCTCACCACCGCGGACAGGGAACACCGGGGAGCTGTTTTTT.